This T cell receptor (beta chain) comes out of a study of regulatory T cells in long-lasting Graves disease. At the level of the study: Graves' patients, newly diagnosed, had taken antithyroid drugs under 3 months.

Time point specified: newly diagnosed GD, antithyroid drugs for less than 3 months. The TCR library was made from RNA extracted from PBMCs. Arm-PCR of CDR3 regions with iRepertoire HTBI primers generated TCR beta libraries. Per the original methods: Across samples, 62 TRBV and some 14 TRBJ segments were found. MiXCR, applied by TCRdb to the multiplex PCR reads, yields one record per CDR3 protein. In this record, the V and J calls reflect TCRdb's handling and not the investigators' own analysis. The table lists fewer than 350,000 distinct CDR3 sequences, 15% to 20% of them singletons. Regarding this clonotype: Its antigen is currently unknown.

Findings and limits, study-wide: Researchers examined only peripheral blood and not thyroid tissue. Favoring TRBV28, TRBJ1-2 and TRBJ2-5 was a feature seen in persistent disease.

Germline values: CDR1 SGHVS, CDR2 FQNEAQ. The junction had 8 bases not matched to a gene; V was cut back by 5 bases and J by 6 bases. The CDR3 runs 15 residues. Sample: peripheral blood mononuclear cells (PBMCs), taken at new diagnosis, from a patient treated with antithyroid drugs. This chain links TRBV7-8 with TRBJ1-5, with 9 bases fitting TRBD1. This clonotype was sampled from a female donor with Graves disease. The CDR3 nucleotides are TGTGCCAGCAGCCCGGGACAGGGCGACGGTCAGCCCCAGCATTTT. Protein sequence: CASSPGQGDGQPQHF. Supplemented by reference TRBV7-8 and TRBJ1-5, the full variable domain reads GAGVSQSPRYKVAKRGQDVALRCDPISGHVSLFWYQQALGQGPEFLTYFQNEAQLDKSGLPSDRFFAERPEGSVSTLKIQRTQQEDSAVYLCASSPGQGDGQPQHFGDGTRLSIL.